The 10 T cell receptor beta chains listed next were all sequenced from one sample in a study of T cells in Graves' hyperthyroidism and ophthalmopathy (dated by TCRdb to the late 2010s). The library relied on multiplex PCR. The instrument was an Illumina HiSeq 2000. Amplification of TCR beta CDR3 regions was carried out from RNA transcripts. For the first round of RT-PCR on the TCR CDR3, the HTBI primer set was used together with the Qiagen OneStep RT-PCR kit. The public reads were reprocessed in TCRdb via fastp at Q25 and MiXCR, keeping in-frame beta chains. A single entry per CDR3 protein holds the most common genes and DNA from its merged rows. Present in this sample are around 480,000 distinct CDR3 sequences, about 15% of which were seen just once. The biggest ten clones account for around a sixth of the sample. The sequenced sample consisted of blood. The receptors here all came from a woman aged 18-35 years with Graves' hyperthyroidism.

This clonotype was recorded many times. This chain joins TRBV12-3 or TRBV12-4 and TRBJ2-5, with D unclear. CDR3 length: 14 residues. V dropped 0 bases and J dropped 3 bases, with 8 bases sitting between them. DNA for the CDR3: TGTGCCAGCAGTTTAGCGGGCCCCAAAGAGACCCAGTACTTC. Protein sequence: CASSLAGPKETQYF.

The chain has TRBV5-4 and TRBJ2-7; 7 bases line up with TRBD1. The ends lost 7 bases at V and 5 bases at J; junction bases unmatched: 12. There are 14 residues in the CDR3. The germline V gene has CDR1 SGHNT and CDR2 YYREEE (reference sequence). CDR3 residues: CASVNRDRAHEQYV. Written as DNA, the CDR3 is TGTGCCAGCGTCAATCGAGACAGGGCCCACGAGCAGTACGTC.

This clonotype was counted only a few times. The chain employs TRBV4-1 and TRBJ1-5; tentative D call: TRBD1 (6 bases). V lost 0 bases to trimming and J lost 7 bases, with 10 bases between them. CDR1 and CDR2 from the germline V gene are MGHRA and YSYEKL. The CDR3 has 14 amino acids. This chain's CDR3 is CASSQEGGRQPQHF. In DNA, the CDR3 is TGCGCCAGCAGCCAAGAAGGGGGTCGCCAGCCCCAGCATTTT.

This clonotype was counted ten times or more. The CDR3 DNA follows: TGCGCCAGCGCCGGGACAGGGTACAACGAGCAGTACGTC. It encodes CASAGTGYNEQYV. The chain carries TRBV10-2 and TRBJ2-7; 9 bases fit TRBD1. Germline CDR1 reads WSHSY; CDR2 reads SAAADI. The CDR3 is 13 residues long. With 8 bases clipped from V and 5 bases from J, the junction kept 7 bases outside the gene matches.

The chain uses TRBV12-3 or TRBV12-4 and TRBJ2-1; possible D gene TRBD2, 5 bases. Deletions cut 2 bases from V and 16 bases from J, with 21 bases between. CDR3 length equals 14 residues. In DNA, the CDR3 is TGTGCCAGCAGTTTAAATCCACGGACTTTTTTCCAATTCTTC. It translates to CASSLNPRTFFQFF.

CDR3 residues: CSVEGGGTDTQYF. CDR3 nucleotides: TGCAGCGTTGAAGGTGGGGGTACAGATACGCAGTATTTT. The V and J genes are TRBV29-1 and TRBJ2-3; D may correspond to TRBD1 or TRBD2 (5 bases each). The germline CDR1 and CDR2 sequences are SQVTM and ANQGSEA. There are 13 residues in the CDR3. The V end lost 1 base, the J end lost 3 bases, and 8 bases lay between the germline ends.

The sample holds many counts of this clonotype. The chain recombines TRBV12-3 or TRBV12-4 with TRBJ1-2; D is possibly TRBD1 (6 bases). The ends were cut back, 6 bases at V and 5 bases at J, with 19 bases in the middle. This CDR3 spans 15 amino acids. The CDR3 reads CASSRSPQGQYGYTF. The CDR3 coding sequence is TGTGCCAGCAGCCGATCGCCACAGGGACAATATGGCTACACCTTC.

This clonotype showed up many times. The chain combines TRBV19 with TRBJ1-5, with a possible D match to TRBD1 (6 bases). Per the germline V gene, CDR1 is LNHDA and CDR2 is SQIVND (reference sequence). This CDR3 is 15 amino acids long. V was trimmed by 6 bases and J by 6 bases, leaving 18 bases between them. CDR3 residues: CASSRTESRGQPQHF. The CDR3 DNA follows: TGTGCCAGTAGCAGGACAGAGAGTAGGGGTCAGCCCCAGCATTTT.

This clonotype has just one count. The gene calls are TRBV20-1 and TRBJ2-1, with D possibly TRBD2 on 6 matching bases. This CDR3 is built from 15 residues. Germline V CDR1 and CDR2: DFQATT, SNEGSKA (reference sequence). V was trimmed by 7 bases and J by 8 bases, leaving 24 bases between them. The CDR3 coding sequence is TGCAGTGACGAGAGAAGGGAAAGGACTAAGCATGAGCAGTTCTTC. Translating gives CSDERRERTKHEQFF.

This clonotype was picked up many times. The rearrangement uses TRBV5-1 and TRBJ2-1; D call uncertain. Trimming stripped 0 bases from V and 0 bases from J, with 10 bases between. CDR1 is SGHRS and CDR2 is YFSETQ in the germline V gene. The CDR3 is 16 amino acids. In nucleotides, the CDR3 is TGCGCCAGCAGCTTGGGGGGTTCCAGCTCCTACAATGAGCAGTTCTTC. Its protein is CASSLGGSSSYNEQFF.